This T cell receptor beta chain was documented in a study of shared clonotypes between healthy human individuals. Trimming removed 6 bases from V and 4 bases from J; junction bases left unmatched: 21. The CDR3 has 18 residues. CDR1 is SQVTM, CDR2 ANQGSEA, per germline. Data came from immunoSEQ multiplex PCR; TCRdb stores just in-frame clones and leaves some out. The sample has about 2,200,000 clones, roughly 91% seen once. Naive CD8 cells comprised CD45RO-negative, CCR7-positively selected cells, excluding terminally differentiated effector memory CD45RA+ cells. Input material: naive CD8+ T cells from PBMCs. This receptor was identified in a young man in good health. Some clones in this sample may be carry-over from other donors' samples. The J gene is TRBJ1-3, the V gene TRBV29-1, with TRBD1 matching 7 bases. In DNA, the CDR3 is TGCAGCGTGCAAACCGGGACAGACTTTCCTCTATTCGGAAACACCATATATTTT. This translates into CSVQTGTDFPLFGNTIYF.